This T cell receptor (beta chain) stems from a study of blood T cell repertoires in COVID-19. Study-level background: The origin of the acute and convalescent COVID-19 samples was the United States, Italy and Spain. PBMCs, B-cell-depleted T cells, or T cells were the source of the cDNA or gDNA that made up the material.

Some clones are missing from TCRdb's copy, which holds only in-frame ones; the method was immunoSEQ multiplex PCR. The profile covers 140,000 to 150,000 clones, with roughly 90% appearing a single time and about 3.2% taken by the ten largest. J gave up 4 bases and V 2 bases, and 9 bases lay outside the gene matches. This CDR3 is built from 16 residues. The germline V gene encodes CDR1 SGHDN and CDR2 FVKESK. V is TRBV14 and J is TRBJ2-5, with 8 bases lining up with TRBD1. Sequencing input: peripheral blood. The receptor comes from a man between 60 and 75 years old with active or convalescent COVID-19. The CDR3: CASSQHGQGVGETQYF. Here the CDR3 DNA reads TGTGCCAGCAGCCAACACGGACAGGGAGTCGGAGAGACCCAGTACTTC.